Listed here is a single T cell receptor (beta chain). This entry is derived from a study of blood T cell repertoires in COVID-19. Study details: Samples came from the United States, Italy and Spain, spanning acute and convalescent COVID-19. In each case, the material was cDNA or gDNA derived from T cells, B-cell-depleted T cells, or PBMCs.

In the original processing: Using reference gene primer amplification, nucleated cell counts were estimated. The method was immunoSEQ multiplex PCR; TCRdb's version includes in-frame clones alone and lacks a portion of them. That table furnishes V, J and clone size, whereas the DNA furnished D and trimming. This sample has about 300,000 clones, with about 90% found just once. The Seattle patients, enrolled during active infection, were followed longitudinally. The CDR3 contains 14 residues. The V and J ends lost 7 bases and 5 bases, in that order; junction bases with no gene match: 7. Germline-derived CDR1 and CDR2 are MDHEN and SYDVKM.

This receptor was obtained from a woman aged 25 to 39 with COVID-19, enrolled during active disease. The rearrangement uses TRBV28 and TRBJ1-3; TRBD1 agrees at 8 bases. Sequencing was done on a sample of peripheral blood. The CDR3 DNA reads TGTGCCAGCATCCAGGACAGGGCCCGAAACACCATATATTTT. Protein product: CASIQDRARNTIYF.